This T cell receptor (beta chain) was documented in a study of tumor and adjacent non-tumor tissue in lung cancer. About the study: The cohort had about twelve adenocarcinoma, a couple of squamous cell and 1 small cell patients. Patients were aged roughly 31 to 76, nine to eleven men and a handful of women, stage I to III. Each sample yielded about 4.17 million productive TCRbeta reads on average.

This sample's RNA came from whole unsorted tissue. Newly diagnosed lung cancer patients had thoracic surgery in China, August–November 2014, without prior chemotherapy. A note on this clonotype: The junction does not match germline at one end; this may be a read error.

The germline gives CDR1 KGHDR, CDR2 SFDVKD. CDR3 length: 15 amino acids. The library came from three nested PCR rounds adapted from ARM-PCR protocols. One entry per CDR3 protein results from TCRdb running MiXCR on the multiplex PCR reads. The sample yields under 95,000 distinct CDR3 sequences, about 66% seen once. The sample comprised lung tumor tissue. The TCR comes from a man between 65 and 85 years old with non-small cell lung cancer. The chain combines TRBV24-1 with TRBJ1-1; D is uncertain. CDR3 amino acids: CATSDSIGLNTEAFF. The DNA for the CDR3 is TGTGCCACCAGTGACTCGATAGGGTTGAACACTGAAGCTTTCTTC.